This TCR beta chain is from a study of CD8+ T cells in alopecia areata. Study findings and constraints: Researchers report lesional scalp, most notably alopecia totalis/universalis, outstripped normal scalp in clonality.

Concerning this clone: The antigen remains undetermined.

The sequencing template was cDNA reverse transcribed from extracted RNA. Profiled with immunoSEQ multiplex PCR; TCRdb holds only in-frame clones, not every one. The sample yields 100,000 to 150,000 clones, 47% seen once. Lesional scalp punch biopsies and peripheral blood came from alopecia areata patients. CDR3 length: 11 amino acids. Trimming shortened V by 3 bases and J by 6 bases, and 8 bases separated the two germline ends. CDR1 is GTSNPN and CDR2 is SVGIG in the germline V gene (reference sequence). The chain has TRBV30 and TRBJ1-1; D gene ambiguous. Sequenced input: NKG2D-low CD8+ T cells sorted from blood. This TCR derives from a human donor with alopecia areata. The CDR3 sequence is CAWRSSPEAFF. The CDR3 bases are TGTGCCTGGAGGAGCTCTCCTGAAGCTTTCTTT.